This note documents a single T cell receptor beta chain sequence. Everyone who took part was roughly 18 to 95 years old, and they came from 24 US areas. This CDR3 comprises 16 residues. CDR1 and CDR2 (germline): SGHRS, YFSETQ. Trimming at V came to 0 bases and at J to 2 bases, leaving 2 bases not matched to a gene. These data belong to a study of blood T cell repertoires in COVID-19. Only in-frame clones appear in the TCRdb table, and some are missing; sequencing was by immunoSEQ multiplex PCR. In the table there are fewer than 200,000 clones, around 80% of which are singletons. The clonotype was recovered from an older woman in a cohort exposed to, infected with or recovered from COVID-19 (not recorded which). Material for sequencing was PBMCs or T cells enriched from blood (not recorded which). V gene TRBV5-1 combines with J gene TRBJ2-5, with TRBD2 matching over 12 bases. The CDR3 sequence: CASSLAGTSGQETQYF. The CDR3 region has the DNA TGCGCCAGCAGCTTGGCCGGGACTAGCGGGCAAGAGACCCAGTACTTC.